This T cell receptor (beta chain) was profiled in a study of T-cell memory formation after mild COVID-19 (dated by TCRdb to the early 2020s). For the wider study: TCR sequence clusters from the two donors were largely donor specific. In two donors, T-cell clones that expanded and contracted after mild COVID-19 were followed by sequencing TCRalpha and TCRbeta repertoires longitudinally. The cohort was made up of two young adult volunteers, one female and one male, who were previously healthy. What the research found in general, with its limitations: Only two mild cases were covered in the study, and larger cohorts including severe cases with pre-infection samples were considered necessary. Some responding clones were found in pre-infection memory, which suggests that pre-existing cross-reactive memory T cells took part in the SARS-CoV-2 response. Contracting CD4+ clones were found mainly in CM and EM memory subsets, while CD8+ clones were enriched in EMRA. Balanced CD4/CD8 phenotypes were observed for clones contracting from day 15 to 85, whereas a bias towards CD4+ was observed for a second wave of clones expanding from day 15 to 37. SARS-CoV-2 specificity was not confirmed for the second-wave clones peaking on day 37.

This clonotype was seen a few times. The antigen it recognizes is unknown. There are no base qualities to consult, and no much larger clone falls within one base. Trimming costs V 6 bases and J 3 bases, and their ends lie 23 bases apart. CDR3 length: 17 amino acids, cysteine to phenylalanine. CDR3 DNA only is kept here, 51 bases in frame from base 1. TCRdb lists the instrument as Illumina NovaSeq 6000. TCRalpha and TCRbeta cDNA libraries were constructed by 5'RACE with constant-segment primers, with sample barcodes and unique molecular identifiers being introduced. RNA was extracted from every sample with Trizol reagent. Amplification of the libraries took two PCR steps, and the second step added a second sample barcode plus Illumina TruSeq adapters. Sequencing of the libraries was done on an Illumina NovaSeq, producing 2 x 150 bp paired-end reads. The study's processing was this. Demultiplexing of reads and collapsing into UMI-guided consensus sequences were performed with migec v1.2.7. Using mixcr v2.1.11, UMI consensuses were aligned to TRA and TRB V and J templates and then assembled into clonotypes. Expanded or contracted clonotypes were those called significant by both edgeR and NoisET, with noise models trained on biological replicates. For edgeR calls, the cutoffs were a false discovery rate-adjusted p below 0.01 and a log2 fold-change threshold of 1. As an exploratory analysis of dynamics, max-normalized trajectories of the 1000 most abundant clonotypes were examined by PCA with hierarchical clustering. Separately sequenced CD4+ and CD8+ repertoires were used to assign the CD4 or CD8 phenotype of responding clones. In TCRdb, the public reads were trimmed at Q25 with fastp and aligned with MiXCR, with productive beta chains retained. Merged by CDR3 protein, the rows form single entries marked with the most common genes and DNA. For this entry, the V and J calls and clone size follow TCRdb and not the study's own pipeline. Present in this sample are over 300,000 distinct CDR3 sequences, 20% to 25% of which were seen just once. The ten largest account for over 20% of the sample.

Ficoll-Paque density gradient centrifugation was the method used to isolate PBMCs. The receptor chain draws on TRBV12-3 or TRBV12-4 and TRBJ1-2; a weak D assignment points to TRBD1 (6 bases agree). The sample consisted of PBMCs or a T cell subset sorted from them (not recorded which). The TCR was taken from a young man who had mild COVID-19 (a few samples of this study predate the infection). The sample titles of this study are shuffled in the database, so cell type and time point are left out; the donor was told from shared clones. The nucleotide sequence is TGTGCCAGCAGACCCGGGCAGGGGACTTTTCTGGACTATGGCTACACCTTC. Translated, this is CASRPGQGTFLDYGYTF.